One and the same sample provided the 29 T cell receptor beta chains below, sequenced in a study of regulatory T cells in long-lasting Graves disease. The time point is: newly diagnosed GD, antithyroid drugs for less than 3 months. The TCR library was prepared using RNA isolated from PBMCs. TCR beta libraries were built with iRepertoire HTBI primers and Arm-PCR of CDR3 regions. TCRdb re-called the multiplex PCR reads through MiXCR, storing one row per CDR3 protein. The table shows about 440,000 distinct CDR3 sequences, with less than 20% occurring only once. The sample was also reused in another study, on T cells in Graves' hyperthyroidism and ophthalmopathy.

The sequencing here drew on peripheral blood mononuclear cells (PBMCs), taken at new diagnosis, from a patient treated with antithyroid drugs. The receptors were sampled from a woman in her late teens or twenties with Graves disease.

In this sample, this clonotype turned up many times. This CDR3 is CATSDPDPGQGNEQFF. The CDR3 bases are TGTGCCACCAGTGACCCTGACCCGGGACAGGGAAATGAGCAGTTCTTC. This chain joins TRBV24-1 and TRBJ2-1; 9 bases fit TRBD1. In germline, CDR1 is KGHDR, CDR2 SFDVKD. CDR3 length: 16 residues. The trim removed 4 bases at V and 7 bases at J, leaving 10 bases unmatched.

This chain joins TRBV20-1 and TRBJ2-1; 12 nucleotides agree with TRBD2. CDR1 DFQATT and CDR2 SNEGSKA come from the germline V gene (reference sequence). This CDR3 is 15 amino acids long. The V segment lost 0 bases and the J segment 7 bases; nucleotides outside the gene matches: 4. CDR3 sequence reads: CSARDLAGGPNEQFF. The CDR3 nucleotides read TGCAGTGCTAGAGATCTAGCGGGAGGGCCGAATGAGCAGTTCTTC.

This clonotype occurred a few times. This chain connects TRBV27 to TRBJ2-1; a possible D gene is TRBD2 (5 bases). V lost 2 bases, J lost 7 bases, and 21 bases lay in between. Looked up from germline, CDR1 is MNHEY and CDR2 is SMNVEV (reference sequence). The CDR3 has 17 amino acids. The CDR3 DNA reads TGTGCCAGCAGTTTAACTTACACCTTTGGGTGGGAGAATGAGCAGTTCTTC. Its translation: CASSLTYTFGWENEQFF.

This clonotype was counted many times. V is TRBV7-3 and J is TRBJ2-1, with 7 bases lining up with TRBD2. This CDR3 is 15 amino acids long. V was clipped by 6 bases and J by 8 bases; unmatched bases: 13. The germline gives CDR1 SGHTA, CDR2 FQGTGA. The DNA of the CDR3 is TGTGCCAGCAGTCCAATAGCGGGTTACGGCGATGAGCAGTTCTTC. Amino acids: CASSPIAGYGDEQFF.

V usage is TRBV11-2 and J usage is TRBJ2-6; 14 nucleotides align to TRBD2. The ends lost 4 bases at V and 4 bases at J; junction bases unmatched: 6. The CDR3 contains 18 residues. Germline assignment: CDR1 SGHAT and CDR2 FQNNGV. Written as DNA, the CDR3 is TGTGCCAGCAGCTGGGGACTAGCGGGAGAGGCGGGGGCCAACGTCCTGACTTTC. Its translation is CASSWGLAGEAGANVLTF.

This clonotype came up many times. The chain carries TRBV28 and TRBJ1-5; a weak D match, TRBD1 (5 bases). This CDR3 is 16 amino acids long. V was clipped by 3 bases and J by 0 bases, with 12 bases between them. Germline V lookup: CDR1 MDHEN, CDR2 SYDVKM. In DNA form, the CDR3 reads TGTGCCAGCAGTTTCCCGACAGTTTATAGCAATCAGCCCCAGCATTTT. It codes for CASSFPTVYSNQPQHF. The full variable domain, in which reference TRBV28 and TRBJ1-5 provide the parts outside the CDR3, is DVKVTQSSRYLVKRTGEKVFLECVQDMDHENMFWYRQDPGLGLRLIYFSYDVKMKEKGDIPEGYSVSREKKERFSLILESASTNQTSMYLCASSFPTVYSNQPQHFGDGTRLSIL.

This clonotype was found many times. This chain connects TRBV10-2 to TRBJ2-2; no definite D call. Trimming pared 4 bases from V and 5 bases from J, leaving 8 bases between. This CDR3 has 13 amino acids. Looked up from germline, CDR1 is WSHSY and CDR2 is SAAADI. CDR3 in DNA: TGCGCCAGCAGTGTTGAGAGGACCGGGGAGCTGTTTTTT. Protein: CASSVERTGELFF.

The table lists this clonotype with many counts. CDR3 coding DNA: TGTGCCAGCAGCGGTACAGGGTGGGGAGAGACCCAGTACTTC. Its protein is CASSGTGWGETQYF. The chain couples TRBV7-2 to TRBJ2-5, with a tentative D call TRBD1 (6 bases). From germline, CDR1 is SGHTA and CDR2 FQGNSA. Trimming stripped 5 bases from V and 4 bases from J, with 14 bases between. There are 14 residues in the CDR3.

As concerns this clonotype: This may come from a read error, since a much larger clone is one base off. The chain employs TRBV11-3 and TRBJ1-1; D unresolved. The CDR3 consists of 12 residues. V lost 8 bases and J 0 bases, leaving 7 bases between the germline ends. CDR1 SGHNT and CDR2 YENEEA come from the germline V gene. This chain's CDR3 is CASGVMNTEAFF. Here the CDR3 DNA reads TGTGCCAGCGGAGTAATGAACACTGAAGCTTTCTTT.

This clonotype was detected ten times or more. This rearrangement joins TRBV18 to TRBJ1-5; the D gene is possibly TRBD1 (5 bases). Looked up from germline, CDR1 is KGHSH and CDR2 is LQKENI. V was trimmed by 1 base and J by 3 bases, leaving 10 bases between them. The CDR3 extends over 15 amino acids. This chain's CDR3 is CASSPRDVANQPQHF. The DNA for the CDR3 is TGTGCCAGCTCACCACGGGACGTCGCCAATCAGCCCCAGCATTTT.

This clonotype was seen a few times. This chain uses TRBV29-1 with TRBJ2-7; 10 bases line up with TRBD1. This CDR3 contains 12 residues. In germline, CDR1 is SQVTM, CDR2 ANQGSEA. V shed 7 bases, J shed 6 bases, and the junction held 6 bases outside the gene matches. CDR3 loop: CSGRDRGREQYF. The CDR3 nucleotides are TGCAGCGGGAGGGACAGGGGACGCGAGCAGTACTTC.

This clonotype appeared a few times. The genes are TRBV30 and TRBJ1-6; 7 positions agree with TRBD1. V lost 1 base to trimming and J lost 9 bases; unmatched junction nucleotides: 6. Germline assignment: CDR1 GTSNPN and CDR2 SVGIG (reference sequence). CDR3 size: 14 residues. The CDR3 loop is CAWSGQGRSSPLHF. The CDR3 region has the DNA TGTGCCTGGAGTGGACAGGGACGAAGTTCACCCCTCCACTTT.

V is TRBV7-9 and J is TRBJ2-6, with D possibly being TRBD2 (7 bases). The CDR3 consists of 15 residues. Trimming left V 2 bases short and J 5 bases short, with 10 bases between. In germline, CDR1 is SEHNR, CDR2 FQNEAQ (reference sequence). This chain's CDR3 is CASSLRGAWANVLTF. DNA for the CDR3: TGTGCCAGCAGCTTACGGGGGGCCTGGGCCAACGTCCTGACTTTC.

The J gene is TRBJ1-5, the V gene TRBV5-1; TRBD1 aligns across 8 bases. Germline V lookup: CDR1 SGHRS, CDR2 YFSETQ. This CDR3 region has 15 residues. V lost 5 bases to trimming and J lost 3 bases; unmatched junction nucleotides: 7. For the CDR3, the DNA is TGCGCCAGCAGGGCCGGGACAGGCAACAATCAGCCCCAGCATTTT. This translates into CASRAGTGNNQPQHF.

The sample holds many counts of this clonotype. The rearrangement uses TRBV20-1 and TRBJ2-7, with 8 positions matching TRBD1. The CDR3 extends over 15 amino acids. Germline V CDR1 and CDR2: DFQATT, SNEGSKA (reference sequence). V lost 5 bases, J lost 5 bases, and 14 bases stayed unmatched. CDR3: CSAQRLGQGTDEQYF. CDR3 nucleotides: TGCAGTGCTCAACGCCTAGGACAGGGCACGGACGAGCAGTACTTC.

This clonotype appeared many times. This rearrangement joins TRBV28 to TRBJ2-3, with 11 bases identical to TRBD2. Trimming took 4 bases from V and 0 from J; bases not matched to a gene: 3. Germline V CDR1 and CDR2: MDHEN, SYDVKM. The CDR3 loop spans 16 amino acids. The CDR3 DNA is TGTGCCAGCAGTTCGGCTAGCGGGAGGAGCACAGATACGCAGTATTTT. It codes for CASSSASGRSTDTQYF. Drawing the rest from reference TRBV28 and TRBJ2-3, the complete variable domain is DVKVTQSSRYLVKRTGEKVFLECVQDMDHENMFWYRQDPGLGLRLIYFSYDVKMKEKGDIPEGYSVSREKKERFSLILESASTNQTSMYLCASSSASGRSTDTQYFGPGTRLTVL.

This clonotype was seen repeatedly, ten times or more. The chain has TRBV28 and TRBJ2-4, with 10 nucleotides matching TRBD2. The CDR3 totals 15 residues. Germline V lookup: CDR1 MDHEN, CDR2 SYDVKM. Trimming at V came to 2 bases and at J to 8 bases, leaving 6 bases not matched to a gene. The CDR3 here is CASSLELAGLDIQYF. The DNA of the CDR3 is TGTGCCAGCAGTTTAGAACTAGCGGGATTGGACATTCAGTACTTC.

This clonotype came up a few times. The rearrangement links TRBV5-5 to TRBJ1-1, with a tentative D call TRBD1 (6 bases). V was clipped by 4 bases and J by 0 bases, with 10 bases between them. Germline V gene data show CDR1 as SGHKS and CDR2 as YYEKEE (reference sequence). This CDR3 comprises 14 residues. Written as DNA, the CDR3 is TGTGCCAGCAGCCACAGGGCCATGAACACTGAAGCTTTCTTT. This encodes CASSHRAMNTEAFF.

This clonotype showed up many times. The V call is TRBV28, the J call TRBJ2-5; D ambiguous. From germline, CDR1 is MDHEN and CDR2 SYDVKM. The CDR3 contains 14 residues. V lost 0 bases to trimming and J lost 3 bases, with 8 bases between them. In DNA, the CDR3 is TGTGCCAGCAGTTTATGGGGCAGAGAAGAGACCCAGTACTTC. Translating gives CASSLWGREETQYF.

This clonotype was seen ten or more times. The CDR3 here is CASSLDIANEQYF. CDR3 nucleotides: TGTGCCAGCTCACTTGACATAGCTAACGAGCAGTACTTC. This chain uses TRBV18 with TRBJ2-7, with no clear D. CDR1 is KGHSH and CDR2 is LQKENI in the germline V gene. Trimming took 4 bases from V and 5 from J, leaving 12 bases between them. This CDR3 has 13 residues.

On this clonotype: Possible read error: a much larger clone is one base away. The CDR3 protein is CSVEDRTGTNSYEQFF. The CDR3 nucleotides are TGCAGCGTTGAAGATCGGACAGGCACTAACTCCTACGAGCAGTTCTTC. The chain carries TRBV29-1 and TRBJ2-1; 7 bases match TRBD1. The germline gives CDR1 SQVTM, CDR2 ANQGSEA. The CDR3 length is 16 residues. Trimming took 0 bases from V and 10 from J; bases not matched to a gene: 15.

Worth noting for this clonotype: At one boundary the junction diverges from the germline segment, which might be a read error. The chain carries TRBV3-1 and TRBJ1-4; D unclear. This CDR3 is built from 14 residues. CDR1 is LGHDT, CDR2 YNNKEL, per germline (reference sequence). CDR3 nucleotide sequence: TGTGCCAGCGGCCAAGTCGCAACTAATGAAAAACTGTTTTTT. It is translated as CASGQVATNEKLFF.

This clonotype has more than one count but fewer than ten. The chain links TRBV6-2 or TRBV6-3 to TRBJ1-2, with D hard to call. This CDR3 region has 15 residues. Germline lookup yields CDR1 MNHEY and CDR2 SVGEGT. Trimming cost V 5 bases and J 2 bases, with 15 bases left between them. DNA for the CDR3: TGTGCCAGCAGTGAACGGCTTCAGCAAAACTATGGCTACACCTTC. Translating it yields CASSERLQQNYGYTF.

This clonotype has a count of ten or more. The chain links TRBV5-1 to TRBJ2-1; D is unresolved. This CDR3 has 11 residues. Looked up from germline, CDR1 is SGHRS and CDR2 is YFSETQ. V was shortened by 0 bases and J by 9 bases, with 4 bases between the two germline ends. In DNA form, the CDR3 reads TGCGCCAGCAGCTTGGAAGCTGAGCAGTTCTTC. Translating gives CASSLEAEQFF.

This clonotype was counted many times. This sequence joins TRBV28 and TRBJ1-1; maybe TRBD1 (5 bases). CDR1 is MDHEN and CDR2 is SYDVKM in the germline V gene. The CDR3 spans 15 residues. Deletions cut 3 bases from V and 3 bases from J, with 14 bases between. The CDR3, as DNA: TGTGCCAGCAGTTTGGACGGACATGTCTACACTGAAGCTTTCTTT. This translates into CASSLDGHVYTEAFF.

This clonotype was counted many times. The chain carries TRBV6-4 and TRBJ2-7; 7 nucleotides agree with TRBD2. With V trimmed by 3 bases and J by 2 bases, 7 bases remained unmatched. In germline, CDR1 is MRHNA, CDR2 SNTAGT. The CDR3 extends over 15 amino acids. This CDR3 reads CASSEFAGTTYEQYF. The CDR3 bases are TGTGCCAGCAGTGAGTTTGCGGGGACTACCTACGAGCAGTACTTC.

This CDR3 reads CSATRQSANYGYTF. The CDR3 bases are TGCAGTGCCACACGACAGTCCGCTAACTATGGCTACACCTTC. The rearrangement uses TRBV20-1 and TRBJ1-2; the D gene is possibly TRBD1 (5 bases). The CDR3 is 14 amino acids. V was shortened by 6 bases and J by 0 bases, with 14 bases between the two germline ends. The V gene's germline CDR1 is DFQATT and CDR2 SNEGSKA (reference sequence).

The V gene is TRBV7-9, the J gene TRBJ2-7, with D perhaps TRBD2 (6 bases). Germline values: CDR1 SEHNR, CDR2 FQNEAQ (reference sequence). V was clipped by 0 bases and J by 3 bases, with 12 bases between them. The CDR3 is 15 residues long. CDR3 protein: CASSLAGGLYYEQYF. The CDR3 DNA sequence: TGTGCCAGCAGCTTAGCGGGAGGTTTATACTACGAGCAGTACTTC. Full variable domain (missing parts from reference TRBV7-9 and TRBJ2-7): DTGVSQNPRHKITKRGQNVTFRCDPISEHNRLYWYRQTLGQGPEFLTYFQNEAQLEKSRLLSDRFSAERPKGSFSTLEIQRTEQGDSAMYLCASSLAGGLYYEQYFGPGTRLTVT.

In its sample, this clonotype was seen a few times. One base away lies a much larger clone, so this may be a sequencing read error. The gene calls are TRBV13 and TRBJ1-1; TRBD1 agrees at 9 bases. CDR3 length: 15 amino acids. Germline CDR1 is PRHDT and CDR2 is FYEKMQ (reference sequence). The CDR3 bases are TGTGGCAGCAGCTCCACGGACAGGGGAGACACTGAAGCTTTCTTT. Translation: CGSSSTDRGDTEAFF.